The clone carrying this T cell receptor beta chain was picked up many times. What it binds is unknown. The sample originates from a study of regulatory T cells in long-lasting Graves disease. Study findings and constraints: Persistent disease exhibited a predilection for TRBV28, TRBJ1-2 and TRBJ2-5.

CDR3-region Arm-PCR and iRepertoire HTBI primers produced the TCR beta libraries. TCRdb recomputed calls from the multiplex PCR reads with MiXCR, one row per CDR3 protein. Among 400,000 to 500,000 distinct CDR3 sequences listed, approximately 16% were seen once. Germline V gives CDR1 MNHNS, CDR2 SASEGT. CDR3 size: 14 residues. Between the trimmed V and J ends, which lost 5 bases and 4 bases, there was a span of 12 bases. Time point here: newly diagnosed GD, antithyroid drugs for less than 3 months. The authors made the TCR library using RNA they extracted from PBMCs. An endocrinology department in Xi'an, China, recruited the patients. A further study also used this sample, focusing on T cells in Graves' hyperthyroidism and ophthalmopathy. This second study says: A set of HTBI primers served as the primers for a first-round RT-PCR of the TCR CDR3. The model forecast ophthalmopathy, anticipating it by a median roughly 6.5 months before onset.

This material consisted of peripheral blood mononuclear cells (PBMCs), taken at new diagnosis, from a patient treated with antithyroid drugs. The clonotype was recovered from a middle-aged woman with Graves disease. The chain has TRBV6-1 and TRBJ1-3; D not resolved. The CDR3 here is CASSTGGPGNTIYF. The DNA for the CDR3 is TGTGCCAGCAGTACCGGCGGCCCCGGAAACACCATATATTTT.